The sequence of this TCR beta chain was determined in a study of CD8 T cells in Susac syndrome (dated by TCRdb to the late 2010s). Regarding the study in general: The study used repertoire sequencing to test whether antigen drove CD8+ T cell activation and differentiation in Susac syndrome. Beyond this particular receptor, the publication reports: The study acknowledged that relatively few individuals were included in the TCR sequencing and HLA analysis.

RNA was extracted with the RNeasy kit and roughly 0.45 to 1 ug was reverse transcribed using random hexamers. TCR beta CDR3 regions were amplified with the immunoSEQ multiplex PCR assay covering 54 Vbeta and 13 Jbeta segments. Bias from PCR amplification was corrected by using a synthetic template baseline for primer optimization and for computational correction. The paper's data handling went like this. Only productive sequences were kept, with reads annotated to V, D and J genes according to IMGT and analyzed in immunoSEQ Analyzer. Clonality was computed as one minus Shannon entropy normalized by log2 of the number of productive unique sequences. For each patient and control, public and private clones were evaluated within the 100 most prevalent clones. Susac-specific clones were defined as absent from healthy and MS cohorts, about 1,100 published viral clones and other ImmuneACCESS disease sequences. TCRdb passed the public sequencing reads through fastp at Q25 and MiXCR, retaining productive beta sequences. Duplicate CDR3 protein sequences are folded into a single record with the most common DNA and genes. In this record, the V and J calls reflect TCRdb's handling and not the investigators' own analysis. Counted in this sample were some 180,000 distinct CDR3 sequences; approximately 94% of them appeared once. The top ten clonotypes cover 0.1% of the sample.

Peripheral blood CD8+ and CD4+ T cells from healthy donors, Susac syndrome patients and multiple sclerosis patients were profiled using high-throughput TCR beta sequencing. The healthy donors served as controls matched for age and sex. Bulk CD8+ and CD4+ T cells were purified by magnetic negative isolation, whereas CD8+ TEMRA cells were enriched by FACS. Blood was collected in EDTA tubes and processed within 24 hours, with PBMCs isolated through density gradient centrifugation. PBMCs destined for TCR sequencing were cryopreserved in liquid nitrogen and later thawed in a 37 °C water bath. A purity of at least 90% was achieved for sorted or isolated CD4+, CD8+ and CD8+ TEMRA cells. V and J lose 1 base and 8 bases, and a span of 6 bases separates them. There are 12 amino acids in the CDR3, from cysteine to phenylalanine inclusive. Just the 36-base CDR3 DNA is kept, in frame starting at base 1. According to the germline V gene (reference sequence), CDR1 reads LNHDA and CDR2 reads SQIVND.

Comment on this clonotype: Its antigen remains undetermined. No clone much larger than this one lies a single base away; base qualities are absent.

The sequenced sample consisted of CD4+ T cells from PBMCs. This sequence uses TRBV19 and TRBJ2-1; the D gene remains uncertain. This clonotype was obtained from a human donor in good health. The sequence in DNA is TGTGCCAGTAGTATAGGTTCCGATGAGCAGTTCTTC. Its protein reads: CASSIGSDEQFF.